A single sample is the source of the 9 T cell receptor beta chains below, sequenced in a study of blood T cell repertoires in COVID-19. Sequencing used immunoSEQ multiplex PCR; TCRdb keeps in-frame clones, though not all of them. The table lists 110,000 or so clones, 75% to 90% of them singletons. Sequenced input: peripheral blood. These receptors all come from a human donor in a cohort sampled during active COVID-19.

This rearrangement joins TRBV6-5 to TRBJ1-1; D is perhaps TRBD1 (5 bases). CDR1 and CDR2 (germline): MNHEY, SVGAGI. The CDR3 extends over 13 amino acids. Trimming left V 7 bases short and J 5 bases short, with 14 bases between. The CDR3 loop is CASIVGGGTEAFF. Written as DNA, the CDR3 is TGTGCCAGCATCGTCGGGGGGGGGACTGAAGCTTTCTTT.

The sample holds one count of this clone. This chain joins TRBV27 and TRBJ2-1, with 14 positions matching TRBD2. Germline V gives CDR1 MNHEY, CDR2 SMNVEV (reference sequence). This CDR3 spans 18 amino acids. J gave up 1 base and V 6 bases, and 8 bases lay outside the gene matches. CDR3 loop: CASRIGTSGGRSYNEQFF. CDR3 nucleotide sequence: TGTGCCAGCAGGATAGGGACTAGCGGGGGTCGTTCCTACAATGAGCAGTTCTTC.

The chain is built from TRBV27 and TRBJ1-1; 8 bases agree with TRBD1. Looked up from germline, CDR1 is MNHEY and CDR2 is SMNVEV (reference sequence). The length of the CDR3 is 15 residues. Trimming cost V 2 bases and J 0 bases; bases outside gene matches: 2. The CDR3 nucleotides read TGTGCCAGCAGTTTAGGGGGACAGGTGAACACTGAAGCTTTCTTT. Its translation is CASSLGGQVNTEAFF.

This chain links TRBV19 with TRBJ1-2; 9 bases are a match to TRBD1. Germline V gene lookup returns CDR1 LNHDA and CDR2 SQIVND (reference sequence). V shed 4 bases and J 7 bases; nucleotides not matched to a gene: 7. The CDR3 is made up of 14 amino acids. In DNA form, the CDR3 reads TGTGCCAGTAGTACAGGGACAGGGTTGGGTGGCTACACCTTC. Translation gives CASSTGTGLGGYTF.

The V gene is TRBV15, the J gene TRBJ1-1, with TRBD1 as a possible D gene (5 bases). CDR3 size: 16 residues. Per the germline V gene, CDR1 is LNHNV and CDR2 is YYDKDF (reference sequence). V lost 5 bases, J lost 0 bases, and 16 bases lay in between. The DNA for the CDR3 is TGTGCCACCAGCGAAATTAATGGGGGGGTGAACACTGAAGCTTTCTTT. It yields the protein CATSEINGGVNTEAFF.

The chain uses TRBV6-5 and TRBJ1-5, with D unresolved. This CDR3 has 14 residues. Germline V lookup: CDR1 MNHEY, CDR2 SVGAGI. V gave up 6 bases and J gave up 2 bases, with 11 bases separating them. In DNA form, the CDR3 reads TGTGCCAGCAGCGCCTACGAGGGCAATCAGCCCCAGCATTTT. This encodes CASSAYEGNQPQHF.

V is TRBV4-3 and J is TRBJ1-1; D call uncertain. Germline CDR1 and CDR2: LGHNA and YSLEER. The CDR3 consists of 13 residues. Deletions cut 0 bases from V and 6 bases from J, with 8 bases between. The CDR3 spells CASSQEEGSEAFF. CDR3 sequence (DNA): TGCGCCAGCAGCCAAGAAGAGGGTTCTGAAGCTTTCTTT.

The CDR3 nucleotides read TGTGCCAGCAGGTCTAGGGGCTATGGCTACACCTTC. This gives the protein CASRSRGYGYTF. The chain recombines TRBV12-3 or TRBV12-4 with TRBJ1-2; D is possibly TRBD1 (5 bases). CDR3 length equals 12 residues. The V and J ends lost 6 bases and 4 bases respectively, with 9 bases between them.

CDR3 sequence (DNA): TGTGCCAGCAGCCGACTAGCGGGGGGATCGAATGAGCAGTTCTTC. Translated, it gives CASSRLAGGSNEQFF. The chain combines TRBV2 with TRBJ2-1; 13 bases are a match to TRBD2. The germline CDR1 and CDR2 sequences are SNHLY and FYNNEI. This CDR3 region has 15 residues. With V trimmed by 6 bases and J by 7 bases, 6 bases remained unmatched.